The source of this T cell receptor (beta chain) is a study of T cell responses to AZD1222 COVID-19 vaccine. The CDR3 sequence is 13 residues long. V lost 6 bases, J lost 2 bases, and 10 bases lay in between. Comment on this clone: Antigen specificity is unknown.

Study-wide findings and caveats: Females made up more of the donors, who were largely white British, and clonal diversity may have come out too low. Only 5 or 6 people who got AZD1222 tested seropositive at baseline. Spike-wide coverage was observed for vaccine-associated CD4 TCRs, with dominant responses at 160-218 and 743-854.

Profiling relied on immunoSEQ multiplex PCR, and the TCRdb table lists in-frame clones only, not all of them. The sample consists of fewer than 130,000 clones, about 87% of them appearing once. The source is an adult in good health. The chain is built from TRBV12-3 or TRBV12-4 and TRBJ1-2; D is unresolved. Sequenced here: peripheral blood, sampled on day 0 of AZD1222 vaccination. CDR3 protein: CASSKDTNYGYTF. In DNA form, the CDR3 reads TGTGCCAGCAGCAAAGACACGAACTATGGCTACACCTTC.